The sample holds a few counts of the clone carrying this TCR beta chain. As yet, its antigen is unknown. One end of the junction is discordant with germline, which a read error may explain. This record belongs to a study of blood T cells in healthy people across ages. Overall study: Roughly one uniquely barcoded beta molecule per two T cells was captured.

Study-level points and caveats: More naive CD4+ cells and higher diversity were found in long-lived than in aged donors.

Germline values: CDR1 SGHVS, CDR2 FNYEAQ. The CDR3 totals 16 residues. PCR was performed a second time for about 7 to 12 cycles using a sample-barcoded 5' primer and a J-beta primer mix. TCRdb used MiXCR to reprocess the 5' RACE reads, holding one entry per CDR3 protein. This sample has roughly 800,000 distinct CDR3 sequences; around a quarter occur once, and the top ten carry about 2.9%. Each sample yielded at least 7 million isolated PBMCs. These same records also appear under a second study, on T cells of mothers and their children. That study reports: The study found slightly higher but non-significant overlap in related versus unrelated mother-child pairs.

Material: blood. V and J are TRBV7-6 and TRBJ2-2, with D possibly TRBD1 on 5 matching bases. This receptor was taken from a boy younger than 18 in good health. The CDR3 is CASSLESSGYTGELFF. For the CDR3, the DNA is TGCGCCAGCAGCTTAGAATCCTCAGGGTACACCGGGGAGCTGTTTTTT.